A single sample gave rise to the 32 T cell receptor beta chains below, sequenced in a study of blood T cell repertoires in COVID-19. Data came from immunoSEQ multiplex PCR; TCRdb stores just in-frame clones and leaves some out. The sample holds 200,000 to 250,000 clones, roughly four fifths seen once. Sequenced input: PBMCs or T cells enriched from blood (not recorded which). The receptors shown here come from a woman between 45 and 60 years old who had been exposed to COVID-19.

This clone came up a few times. The chain has TRBV5-6 and TRBJ2-3; maybe TRBD2 (6 bases). The CDR3 extends over 15 amino acids. From germline, CDR1 is SGHDT and CDR2 YYEEEE. The V end lost 4 bases, the J end lost 2 bases, and 14 bases lay between the germline ends. The CDR3 region is CASSPRGGYTDTQYF. CDR3 nucleotides: TGTGCCAGCAGCCCGCGGGGTGGATACACAGATACGCAGTATTTT.

The table lists this clone with a count of one. J is TRBJ1-1 and V is TRBV28; tentative D call: TRBD1 (5 bases). V shed 1 base and J shed 0 bases, with 9 bases lying between them. The germline V gene encodes CDR1 MDHEN and CDR2 SYDVKM. The CDR3 contains 15 residues. CDR3 sequence: CASSLSGGMNTEAFF. CDR3 DNA: TGTGCCAGCAGTTTATCGGGGGGAATGAACACTGAAGCTTTCTTT.

This chain joins TRBV2 and TRBJ1-6; D might be TRBD1 (6 bases). CDR1 and CDR2 from the germline V gene are SNHLY and FYNNEI. CDR3 length: 15 amino acids. Trimming pared 8 bases from V and 5 bases from J, leaving 16 bases between. The CDR3 coding sequence is TGTGCCAGCTTTCGGGGTAGGGGGAATAATTCACCCCTCCACTTT. This codes for CASFRGRGNNSPLHF.

This chain joins TRBV9 and TRBJ1-2; TRBD1 agrees at 7 bases. Germline-derived CDR1 and CDR2 are SGDLS and YYNGEE. V lost 10 bases, J lost 2 bases, and 5 bases stayed unmatched. The CDR3 covers 12 residues. CDR3: CASDRANYGYTF. DNA for the CDR3: TGTGCCTCCGACAGGGCGAACTATGGCTACACCTTC.

The chain is built from TRBV27 and TRBJ2-7, with 7 bases matching TRBD1. V lost 6 bases, J lost 6 bases, and 5 bases stayed unmatched. The germline gives CDR1 MNHEY, CDR2 SMNVEV (reference sequence). CDR3 length equals 12 residues. The DNA of the CDR3 is TGTGCCAGCAGCCCTGGGACAGCCGAGCAGTACTTC. This encodes CASSPGTAEQYF.

This chain uses TRBV10-2 with TRBJ1-5; possibly TRBD1 for D (5 bases). Trimming stripped 0 bases from V and 3 bases from J, with 6 bases between. The CDR3 sequence is 14 residues long. Germline lookup yields CDR1 WSHSY and CDR2 SAAADI. The CDR3 sequence is CASSESRDNQPQHF. CDR3 sequence (DNA): TGCGCCAGCAGTGAGTCCAGGGACAATCAGCCCCAGCATTTT.

The chain has TRBV6-2 or TRBV6-3 and TRBJ1-5, with D hard to call. Germline CDR1 and CDR2: MNHEY and SVGEGT. V was cut by 3 bases and J by 3 bases, with 6 bases left in between. The CDR3 is 13 residues long. In DNA form, the CDR3 reads TGTGCCAGCAGTTATAGCTTCAATCAGCCCCAGCATTTT. Amino acids: CASSYSFNQPQHF.

The chain couples TRBV13 to TRBJ1-1, with a possible D match to TRBD1 (5 bases). This CDR3 is 13 amino acids long. Trimming stripped 8 bases from V and 4 bases from J, with 14 bases between. Germline V gene data show CDR1 as PRHDT and CDR2 as FYEKMQ (reference sequence). CDR3 sequence (DNA): TGTGCCAGCCGGTGGGGGGGAGGCACTGAAGCTTTCTTT. Translated: CASRWGGGTEAFF.

This sequence joins TRBV9 and TRBJ2-3; 12 bases are shared with TRBD2. The length of the CDR3 is 15 residues. The germline V gene has CDR1 SGDLS and CDR2 YYNGEE. V lost 4 bases to trimming and J lost 4 bases; unmatched junction nucleotides: 4. The CDR3 nucleotides are TGTGCCAGCAGCCCACTAGCGGGGGGACCAGATACGCAGTATTTT. This translates into CASSPLAGGPDTQYF.

The chain has TRBV18 and TRBJ1-1, with D possibly being TRBD1 (6 bases). The germline V and J ends were trimmed by 0 bases and 9 bases, with 14 bases remaining between them. This CDR3 is built from 14 residues. Germline V CDR1 and CDR2: KGHSH, LQKENI. CDR3 nucleotide sequence: TGTGCCAGCTCACCACCGGTATTTACAGGGAAAGCTTTCTTT. Residues: CASSPPVFTGKAFF.

This clone was seen once. The J gene is TRBJ2-2, the V gene TRBV9; a weak D match, TRBD2 (5 bases). The germline gives CDR1 SGDLS, CDR2 YYNGEE. The CDR3 totals 14 residues. V was cut by 3 bases and J by 6 bases, with 12 bases left in between. CDR3 nucleotides: TGTGCCAGCAGCGAGGTAGCGTCCTCCGGGGAGCTGTTTTTT. Protein: CASSEVASSGELFF.

For the CDR3, the DNA is TGCAGCATCAGGACATATCTCACAGATACGCAGTATTTT. Its protein is CSIRTYLTDTQYF. V usage is TRBV29-1 and J usage is TRBJ2-3, with D perhaps matching TRBD1 (5 bases). The CDR3 length is 13 residues. With 8 bases removed from V and 2 bases from J, the gap between germline ends came to 14 bases. Germline V gene data show CDR1 as SQVTM and CDR2 as ANQGSEA.

The chain couples TRBV27 to TRBJ2-5; D may be TRBD2 (6 bases). Trimming removed 7 bases from V and 1 base from J, with 16 bases in between. The CDR3 has 15 residues. Germline V gene data show CDR1 as MNHEY and CDR2 as SMNVEV (reference sequence). The DNA for the CDR3 is TGTGCCAGCACCGCCGTGGCGGGGATCCAAGAGACCCAGTACTTC. This gives the protein CASTAVAGIQETQYF.

The genes are TRBV6-6 and TRBJ1-1; 8 nucleotides line up with TRBD1. Germline V gene data show CDR1 as MNHNY and CDR2 as SVGAGI (reference sequence). V was clipped by 5 bases and J by 1 base; unmatched bases: 12. The CDR3 length is 17 residues. Here the CDR3 DNA reads TGTGCCAGCAGTCTTGGACAGGGCGTCTTGCGGAACACTGAAGCTTTCTTT. Translation gives CASSLGQGVLRNTEAFF.

The chain carries TRBV10-3 and TRBJ1-2; 8 bases are shared with TRBD1. CDR1 ENHRY and CDR2 SYGVKD come from the germline V gene. The V segment lost 6 bases and the J segment 8 bases; nucleotides outside the gene matches: 14. The CDR3 loop spans 15 amino acids. CDR3 in amino acids: CAIRAGTGRVYGYTF. CDR3 sequence (DNA): TGTGCCATCAGAGCCGGGACAGGAAGGGTGTACGGCTACACCTTC.

V gene TRBV6-6 combines with J gene TRBJ1-1; no definite D call. Germline loops: CDR1 MNHNY, CDR2 SVGAGI (reference sequence). The CDR3 sequence is 16 residues long. The V end lost 8 bases, the J end lost 3 bases, and 22 bases lay between the germline ends. The DNA for the CDR3 is TGTGCCAGCTACCCGCTCCGAGGAGAGAGGGACACTGAAGCTTTCTTT. Translation gives CASYPLRGERDTEAFF.

This clone appeared once. The chain carries TRBV3-1 (or the pseudogene TRBV3-2) and TRBJ1-5, with 7 bases identical to TRBD1. Germline-derived CDR1 and CDR2 are LGHDT and YNNKEL (reference sequence). The length of the CDR3 is 14 residues. Trimming at V came to 1 base and at J to 5 bases, leaving 2 bases not matched to a gene. The CDR3 loop is CASSQGRGDQPQHF. The CDR3 DNA reads TGTGCCAGCAGCCAAGGCAGGGGGGATCAGCCCCAGCATTTT.

V is TRBV5-6 and J is TRBJ2-1; 7 positions match TRBD2. From germline, CDR1 is SGHDT and CDR2 YYEEEE. Germline trimming cut 4 bases from V and 10 bases from J; bases unmatched to any gene: 11. The CDR3 loop spans 14 amino acids. CDR3 in amino acids: CASSPVDSSGEQFF. The CDR3 DNA sequence: TGTGCCAGCAGCCCGGTTGATTCTAGCGGAGAGCAGTTCTTC.

This chain connects TRBV7-9 to TRBJ2-1; the D gene is possibly TRBD1 (8 bases). Germline CDR1 reads SEHNR; CDR2 reads FQNEAQ (reference sequence). This CDR3 has 15 residues. The germline V and J ends were trimmed by 1 base and 9 bases, with 16 bases remaining between them. The CDR3: CASSLGSGGGGEQFF. In nucleotides, the CDR3 is TGTGCCAGCAGCTTAGGGTCAGGGGGCGGGGGTGAGCAGTTCTTC.

Notes on this clone: This sample also contains other DNA sequences that code for the same CDR3. This rearrangement joins TRBV5-1 to TRBJ2-1; 10 bases align to TRBD1. J was trimmed by 1 base and V by 4 bases; bases with no gene match: 2. The CDR3 has 15 amino acids. Germline assignment: CDR1 SGHRS and CDR2 YFSETQ. The CDR3, as DNA: TGCGCCAGCAGCCCGGGACAGGGGTCCTACAATGAGCAGTTCTTC. This gives the protein CASSPGQGSYNEQFF.

In nucleotides, the CDR3 is TGTGCCAGCAGTGAATCCCGCAGGGCGGTAGAGACCCAGTACTTC. Translation gives CASSESRRAVETQYF. The gene calls are TRBV25-1 and TRBJ2-5; perhaps TRBD1 as D (5 bases). Trimming removed 1 base from V and 4 bases from J, with 13 bases in between. The CDR3 loop spans 15 amino acids. CDR1 and CDR2 from the germline V gene are MGHDK and SYGVNS.

The chain couples TRBV6-6 to TRBJ1-1; D gene unclear. Germline CDR1 MNHNY, CDR2 SVGAGI (reference sequence). V was cut by 5 bases and J by 3 bases, with 10 bases left in between. This CDR3 comprises 13 residues. This CDR3 reads CASSSGWDTEAFF. CDR3 sequence (DNA): TGTGCCAGCAGTAGCGGGTGGGACACTGAAGCTTTCTTT.

The chain joins TRBV28 to TRBJ1-1; 10 bases align to TRBD1. CDR1 and CDR2 from the germline V gene are MDHEN and SYDVKM. J was trimmed by 1 base and V by 7 bases; bases with no gene match: 6. The CDR3 totals 15 residues. The CDR3 sequence: CASNRDRGWNTEAFF. In DNA, the CDR3 is TGTGCCAGCAACCGGGACAGGGGTTGGAACACTGAAGCTTTCTTT. Complete variable domain (other parts from reference TRBV28 and TRBJ1-1): DVKVTQSSRYLVKRTGEKVFLECVQDMDHENMFWYRQDPGLGLRLIYFSYDVKMKEKGDIPEGYSVSREKKERFSLILESASTNQTSMYLCASNRDRGWNTEAFFGQGTRLTVV.

V usage is TRBV7-2 and J usage is TRBJ2-2; 9 bases are shared with TRBD1. CDR3 length: 17 residues. CDR1 SGHTA and CDR2 FQGNSA come from the germline V gene. V lost 5 bases to trimming and J lost 3 bases; unmatched junction nucleotides: 10. This CDR3 reads CASSPEWGQGYTGELFF. As DNA, the CDR3 is TGTGCCAGCAGCCCCGAGTGGGGACAGGGTTACACCGGGGAGCTGTTTTTT.

This chain uses TRBV18 with TRBJ2-1; D gene uncertain. This CDR3 contains 14 residues. Trimming removed 6 bases from V and 7 bases from J, with 16 bases in between. Germline CDR1 reads KGHSH; CDR2 reads LQKENI. As DNA, the CDR3 is TGTGCCAGCTCCTACGGAGAGGATGAGAATGAGCAGTTCTTC. Its translation is CASSYGEDENEQFF.

The rearrangement uses TRBV7-2 and TRBJ1-1, with 12 bases matching TRBD1. From germline, CDR1 is SGHTA and CDR2 FQGNSA. This CDR3 is built from 16 residues. J gave up 2 bases and V 4 bases, and 5 bases lay outside the gene matches. The CDR3 DNA reads TGTGCCAGCAGCTCGGGACAGGGGGCGCGAAACACTGAAGCTTTCTTT. Amino acid sequence: CASSSGQGARNTEAFF.

The rearrangement links TRBV4-1 to TRBJ1-6, with D unresolved. The CDR3 is 14 amino acids. CDR1 and CDR2 from the germline V gene are MGHRA and YSYEKL. Trimming took off 1 base at V and 7 bases at J, with 8 bases between the two ends. CDR3 sequence reads: CASSQGPLNSPLHF. CDR3 sequence (DNA): TGCGCCAGCAGCCAAGGGCCCTTGAATTCACCCCTCCACTTT.

The V gene is TRBV3-1 (or the pseudogene TRBV3-2), the J gene TRBJ2-2; 7 positions agree with TRBD1. CDR3 length: 14 amino acids. With 6 bases clipped from V and 6 bases from J, the junction kept 7 bases outside the gene matches. Germline CDR1 reads LGHDT; CDR2 reads YNNKEL (reference sequence). The CDR3 protein is CASRSTGAPGELFF. CDR3 nucleotide sequence: TGTGCCAGCAGGTCTACAGGGGCGCCCGGGGAGCTGTTTTTT.

The chain combines TRBV4-1 with TRBJ1-6; D perhaps matches TRBD1 (5 bases). V was clipped by 1 base and J by 4 bases, with 11 bases between them. CDR3 length: 16 amino acids. In germline, CDR1 is MGHRA, CDR2 YSYEKL. CDR3 amino acids: CASSQGRGRYNSPLHF. Written as DNA, the CDR3 is TGCGCCAGCAGCCAAGGAAGGGGCCGTTATAATTCACCCCTCCACTTT.

This clone was seen ten or more times. V gene TRBV5-1 combines with J gene TRBJ1-1; 10 bases are shared with TRBD1. There are 22 residues in the CDR3. Germline V gene data show CDR1 as SGHRS and CDR2 as YFSETQ. J gave up 4 bases and V 4 bases, and 28 bases lay outside the gene matches. The CDR3 bases are TGCGCCAGCAGCGGGAAGGCTAACATTTCCCCGGACAGGGGGTTCGAGGGCACTGAAGCTTTCTTT. Translated: CASSGKANISPDRGFEGTEAFF.

This clone was counted between two and nine times. CDR3 bases: TGTGCCAGCAGGTTGGCTTCTGATAATTCACCCCTCCACTTT. Protein: CASRLASDNSPLHF. The chain recombines TRBV2 with TRBJ1-6; D is undetermined. V lost 6 bases, J lost 5 bases, and 11 bases lay in between. The germline gives CDR1 SNHLY, CDR2 FYNNEI. The CDR3 is made up of 14 amino acids.

This chain uses TRBV5-1 with TRBJ2-7, with 8 bases identical to TRBD1. This CDR3 is 15 amino acids long. Trimming at V came to 4 bases and at J to 4 bases, leaving 10 bases not matched to a gene. The germline CDR1 and CDR2 sequences are SGHRS and YFSETQ. For the CDR3, the DNA is TGCGCCAGCAGCCGGGACTTAGGACAGGGATACGAGCAGTACTTC. Its translation is CASSRDLGQGYEQYF.